This T cell receptor beta chain derives from a study of CD8+ T cells in alopecia areata. RNA extraction was followed by reverse transcription into cDNA, which acted as the sequencing template. This table comes from immunoSEQ multiplex PCR, and its TCRdb copy is limited to in-frame clones, with some not included. The repertoire includes over 100,000 clones, around 49% of them detected once, and 18% sits in the top ten. The CDR3 runs to 13 residues. J lost 2 bases, V lost 7 bases, and 8 bases had no gene match. CDR1 and CDR2 from the germline V gene are SQVTM and ANQGSEA. V usage is TRBV29-1 and J usage is TRBJ2-7, with 7 bases lining up with TRBD2. The material sequenced was CD8+ T cells sorted from blood, taken at week 0. This receptor was obtained from a human donor with alopecia areata. In DNA form, the CDR3 reads TGCAGCGCCTATGGACTAGATCCCTACGAGCAGTACTTC. This codes for CSAYGLDPYEQYF.